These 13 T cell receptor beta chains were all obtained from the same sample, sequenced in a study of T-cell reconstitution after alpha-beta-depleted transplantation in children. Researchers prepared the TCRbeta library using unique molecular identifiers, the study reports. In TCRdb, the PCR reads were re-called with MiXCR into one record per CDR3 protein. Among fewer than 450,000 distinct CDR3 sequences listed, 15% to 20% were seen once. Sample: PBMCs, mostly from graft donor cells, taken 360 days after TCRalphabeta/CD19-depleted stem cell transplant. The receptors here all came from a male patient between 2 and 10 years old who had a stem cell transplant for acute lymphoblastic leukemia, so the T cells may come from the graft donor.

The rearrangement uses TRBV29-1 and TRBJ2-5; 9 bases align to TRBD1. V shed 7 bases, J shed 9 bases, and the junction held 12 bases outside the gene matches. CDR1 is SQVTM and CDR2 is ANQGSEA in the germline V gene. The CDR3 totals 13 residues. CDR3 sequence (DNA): TGCAGCGCCGCCGGGACAGGGTCGGAGGCCCAGTACTTC. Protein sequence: CSAAGTGSEAQYF.

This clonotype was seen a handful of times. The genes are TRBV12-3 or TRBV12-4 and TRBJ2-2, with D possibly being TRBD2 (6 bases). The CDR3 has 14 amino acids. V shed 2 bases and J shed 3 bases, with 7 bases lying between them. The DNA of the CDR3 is TGTGCCAGCAGTTTAACTAGCTACACCGGGGAGCTGTTTTTT. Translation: CASSLTSYTGELFF.

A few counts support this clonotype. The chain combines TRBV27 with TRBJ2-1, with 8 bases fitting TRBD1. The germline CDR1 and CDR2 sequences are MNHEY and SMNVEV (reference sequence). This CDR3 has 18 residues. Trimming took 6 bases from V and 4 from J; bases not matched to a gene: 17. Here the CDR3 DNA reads TGTGCCAGCAGCTCGACAGGGGTCCACCTACGATATTACAATGAGCAGTTCTTC. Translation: CASSSTGVHLRYYNEQFF.

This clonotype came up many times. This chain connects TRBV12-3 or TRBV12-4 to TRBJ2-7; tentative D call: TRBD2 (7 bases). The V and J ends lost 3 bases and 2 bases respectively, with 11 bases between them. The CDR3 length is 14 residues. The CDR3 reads CASSLLGGPYEQYF. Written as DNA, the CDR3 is TGTGCCAGCAGTTTGTTGGGGGGGCCCTACGAGCAGTACTTC.

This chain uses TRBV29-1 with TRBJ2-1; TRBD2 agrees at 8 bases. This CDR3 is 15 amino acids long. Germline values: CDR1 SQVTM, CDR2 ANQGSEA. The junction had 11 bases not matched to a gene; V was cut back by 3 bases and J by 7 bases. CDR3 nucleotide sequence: TGCAGCGTTGAGGCCGGGATAGGGACTAGGAATGAGCAGTTCTTC. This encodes CSVEAGIGTRNEQFF.

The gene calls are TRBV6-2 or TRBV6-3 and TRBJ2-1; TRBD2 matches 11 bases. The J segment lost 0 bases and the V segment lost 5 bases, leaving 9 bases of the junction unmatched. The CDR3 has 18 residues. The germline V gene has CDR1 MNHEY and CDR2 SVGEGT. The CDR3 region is CASSRVAGGLSSYNEQFF. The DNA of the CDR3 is TGTGCCAGCAGTCGCGTAGCGGGAGGGCTCAGCTCCTACAATGAGCAGTTCTTC.

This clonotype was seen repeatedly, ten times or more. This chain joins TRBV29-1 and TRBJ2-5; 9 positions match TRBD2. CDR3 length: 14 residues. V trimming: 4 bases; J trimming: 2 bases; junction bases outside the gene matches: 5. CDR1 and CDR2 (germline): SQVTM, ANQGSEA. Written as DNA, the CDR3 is TGCAGCGTTGTACCAGCGGGAGGTCAAGAGACCCAGTACTTC. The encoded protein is CSVVPAGGQETQYF.

The CDR3 coding sequence is TGCGCCAGCAGCTTGGGGGCAGGCGCCCCCCACGAGCAGTACTTC. Protein: CASSLGAGAPHEQYF. The chain recombines TRBV5-1 with TRBJ2-7; D ambiguous. The CDR3 spans 15 residues. Trimming pared 0 bases from V and 5 bases from J, leaving 15 bases between. The V gene's germline CDR1 is SGHRS and CDR2 YFSETQ.

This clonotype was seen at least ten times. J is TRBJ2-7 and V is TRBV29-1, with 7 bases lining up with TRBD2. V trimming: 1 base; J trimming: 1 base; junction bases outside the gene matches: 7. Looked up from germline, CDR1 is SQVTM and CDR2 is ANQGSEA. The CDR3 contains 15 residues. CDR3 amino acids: CSVEGPGTTSYEQYF. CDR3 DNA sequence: TGCAGCGTTGAAGGGCCCGGGACTACGTCCTACGAGCAGTACTTC.

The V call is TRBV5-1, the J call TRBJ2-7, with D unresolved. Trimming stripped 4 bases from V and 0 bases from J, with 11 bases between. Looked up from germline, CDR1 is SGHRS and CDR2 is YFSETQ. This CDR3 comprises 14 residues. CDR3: CASSRVWGSYEQYF. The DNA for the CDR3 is TGCGCCAGCAGCCGGGTGTGGGGCTCCTACGAGCAGTACTTC. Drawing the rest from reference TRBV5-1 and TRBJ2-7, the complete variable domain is KAGVTQTPRYLIKTRGQQVTLSCSPISGHRSVSWYQQTPGQGLQFLFEYFSETQRNKGNFPGRFSGRQFSNSRSEMNVSTLELGDSALYLCASSRVWGSYEQYFGPGTRLTVT.

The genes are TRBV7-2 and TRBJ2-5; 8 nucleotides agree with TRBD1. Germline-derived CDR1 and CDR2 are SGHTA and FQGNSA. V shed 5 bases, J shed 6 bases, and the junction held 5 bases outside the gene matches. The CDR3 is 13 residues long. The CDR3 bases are TGTGCCAGCAGCCTCAGACAGGGGCAGACCCAGTACTTC. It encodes CASSLRQGQTQYF.

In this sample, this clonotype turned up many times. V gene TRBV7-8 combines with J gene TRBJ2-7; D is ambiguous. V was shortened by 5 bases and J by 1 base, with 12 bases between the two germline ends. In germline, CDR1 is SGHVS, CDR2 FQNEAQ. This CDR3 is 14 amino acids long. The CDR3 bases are TGTGCCAGCAGCCCAACAAGGAAATCCTACGAGCAGTACTTC. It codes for CASSPTRKSYEQYF.

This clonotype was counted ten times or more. CDR3 sequence: CASSPDLNIQYF. The CDR3, as DNA: TGCGCCAGCAGCCCGGACTTAAACATTCAGTACTTC. V is TRBV4-3 and J is TRBJ2-4; tentatively, D is TRBD2 (5 bases). Trimming pared 4 bases from V and 6 bases from J, leaving 7 bases between. This CDR3 comprises 12 residues. CDR1 and CDR2 from the germline V gene are LGHNA and YSLEER.